Listed below are T cell receptor beta chains from one sample, sequenced in a study of blood T cell repertoires in COVID-19. The table came from immunoSEQ multiplex PCR; TCRdb's copy has only in-frame clones and leaves some out. The table has some 66,000 clones, roughly 90% seen once. What was sequenced was peripheral blood. The receptors derive from a woman aged 55-69 years with acute or convalescent COVID-19. Both conserved end residues are part of each CDR3. Each record gives: D gene, V gene, clone size, J gene, CDR3 DNA, CDR3 protein. The D gene is left open where the match is weak. Only part of the rows carry a size: once, few, many, or a class if the clone is expanded.

TRBD2,TRBV7-9,once,TRBJ2-5,TGTGCCAGCAGCTCTGGACTAGCGGCAGACCAAGAGACCCAGTACTTC,CASSSGLAADQETQYF
NA,TRBV19,few,TRBJ1-5,TGTGCCAGTAGTATCCGCGGGCCCCAGCATTTT,CASSIRGPQHF
NA,TRBV7-9,NA,TRBJ1-2,TGTGCCAGCAGCTTAGCGCGAATGGGAGGGGCGCCTAACTATGGCTACACCTTC,CASSLARMGGAPNYGYTF
TRBD2,TRBV6-5,NA,TRBJ2-2,TGTGCCAGCAGTTACTCGAGCGGGGGGAACACCGGGGAGCTGTTTTTT,CASSYSSGGNTGELFF
NA,TRBV6-5,few,TRBJ1-2,TGTGCCAGCGCAGCGTCGTTTGGCTACACCTTC,CASAASFGYTF
NA,TRBV20-1,NA,TRBJ1-2,TGCAGTGCTAGTCTGCCGGGTCGGATCTATGGCTACACCTTC,CSASLPGRIYGYTF
TRBD1,TRBV5-4,few,TRBJ1-2,TGTGCCAGCAGTTCACAGGGGATCTATGGCTACACCTTC,CASSSQGIYGYTF
NA,TRBV7-2,NA,TRBJ1-1,TGTGCCAGCAGCTTAGGGGCAGGTAACACTGAAGCTTTCTTT,CASSLGAGNTEAFF
TRBD1,TRBV19,NA,TRBJ2-2,TGTGCCAGTAGTACAGGGGGCGACACCGGGGAGCTGTTTTTT,CASSTGGDTGELFF
NA,TRBV7-9,NA,TRBJ2-3,TGTGCCAGCAGCTCACGAAGCGGGAGCACAGATACGCAGTATTTT,CASSSRSGSTDTQYF
NA,TRBV7-2,few,TRBJ1-5,TGTGCCAGCAGCTTAGGCGCGAGACAGCCCCAGCATTTT,CASSLGARQPQHF
TRBD1,TRBV19,NA,TRBJ2-1,TGTGCCAGTAGTCCTCGGACAGGGACCTACAATGAGCAGTTCTTC,CASSPRTGTYNEQFF
NA,TRBV6-2/TRBV6-3,NA,TRBJ2-4,TGTGCCAGCAGTTACCCCTACAGGGTCCTCGAAAGGCCTCTAGCCAAAAACATTCAGTACTTC,CASSYPYRVLERPLAKNIQYF
NA,TRBV5-4,NA,TRBJ2-5,TGTGCCAGCAGCCATCCGGGCAGGGTGGAGACCCAGTACTTC,CASSHPGRVETQYF
NA,TRBV18,NA,TRBJ1-2,TGTGCCAGCTCACCAGCACAGGGCTTTGGCTACACCTTC,CASSPAQGFGYTF
NA,TRBV5-1,NA,TRBJ2-3,TGCGCCAGCAGCTTCGGACTGGGCACAGATACGCAGTATTTT,CASSFGLGTDTQYF
NA,TRBV9,NA,TRBJ1-3,TGTGCCAGCAGCGTTACTGGAAACACCATATATTTT,CASSVTGNTIYF
TRBD1,TRBV5-1,NA,TRBJ2-3,TGCGCCAGCAGCCTCACTGGGCAGGGGGTCACAGATACGCAGTATTTT,CASSLTGQGVTDTQYF
NA,TRBV10-1,NA,TRBJ2-2,TGCGCCAGCAGTGAACAGGGAGAGAACACCGGGGAGCTGTTTTTT,CASSEQGENTGELFF
TRBD1,TRBV6-4,once,TRBJ1-1,TGTGCCAGCAGCGGACAGGCTAACACTGAAGCTTTCTTT,CASSGQANTEAFF
NA,TRBV5-1,NA,TRBJ2-5,TGCGCCAGCAGATTGGGGGCCTTCCAAGAGACCCAGTACTTC,CASRLGAFQETQYF
TRBD1,TRBV19,NA,TRBJ2-5,TGTGCCAGTAGTATTGGGCAGGGGGCTTGGGAGACCCAGTACTTC,CASSIGQGAWETQYF
NA,TRBV6-5,NA,TRBJ1-1,TGTGCCAGCTGCGGGTCCTTAAACACTGAAGCTTTCTTT,CASCGSLNTEAFF
NA,TRBV7-2,few,TRBJ2-3,TGTGCCAGCAGCTTAGGTAGCCAGAAAGATACGCAGTATTTT,CASSLGSQKDTQYF
NA,TRBV5-1,NA,TRBJ1-2,TGCGCCAGCAGCACCCTTGAGGGGACTAGCGGCTACACCTTC,CASSTLEGTSGYTF
NA,TRBV7-8,once,TRBJ2-2,TGTGCCAGCAGCCAGGGAGTGGGCACCGGGGAGCTGTTTTTT,CASSQGVGTGELFF